The clone carrying this TCR beta chain was detected only a few times. Antigen specificity is unknown. These data belong to a study of blood T cells in healthy people across ages. PCR was performed a second time for 7 to 11 cycles using a sample-barcoded 5' primer and a J-beta primer mix. One entry per CDR3 protein, called by TCRdb with MiXCR from the 5' RACE reads. Of around 800,000 distinct CDR3 sequences listed, less than 60% are singletons. Overall study results and limits: Total diversity from one million sequenced T cells was likely underestimated.

Germline loops: CDR1 SGHTA, CDR2 FQGNSA. Unmatched junction bases numbered 3, after V lost 10 bases and J lost 3 bases. The CDR3 totals 12 residues. This rearrangement joins TRBV7-2 to TRBJ2-1; TRBD1 matches 7 bases. This TCR was sampled from a man older than 75 in good health. Sample: blood. The CDR3 loop reads CATTGDYNEQFF. CDR3 sequence (DNA): TGTGCCACAACAGGGGACTACAATGAGCAGTTCTTC.